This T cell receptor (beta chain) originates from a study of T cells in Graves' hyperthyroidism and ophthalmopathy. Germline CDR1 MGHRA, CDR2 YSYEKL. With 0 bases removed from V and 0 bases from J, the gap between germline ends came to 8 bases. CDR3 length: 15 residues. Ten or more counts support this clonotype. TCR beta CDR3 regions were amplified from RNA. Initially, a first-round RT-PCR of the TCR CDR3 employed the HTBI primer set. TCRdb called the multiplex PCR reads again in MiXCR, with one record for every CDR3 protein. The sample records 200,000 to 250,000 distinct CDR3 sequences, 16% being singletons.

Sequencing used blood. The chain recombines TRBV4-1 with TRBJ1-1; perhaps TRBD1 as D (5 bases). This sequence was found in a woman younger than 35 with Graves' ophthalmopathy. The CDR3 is CASSQEGHLNTEAFF. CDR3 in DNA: TGCGCCAGCAGCCAAGAAGGACACTTGAACACTGAAGCTTTCTTT.